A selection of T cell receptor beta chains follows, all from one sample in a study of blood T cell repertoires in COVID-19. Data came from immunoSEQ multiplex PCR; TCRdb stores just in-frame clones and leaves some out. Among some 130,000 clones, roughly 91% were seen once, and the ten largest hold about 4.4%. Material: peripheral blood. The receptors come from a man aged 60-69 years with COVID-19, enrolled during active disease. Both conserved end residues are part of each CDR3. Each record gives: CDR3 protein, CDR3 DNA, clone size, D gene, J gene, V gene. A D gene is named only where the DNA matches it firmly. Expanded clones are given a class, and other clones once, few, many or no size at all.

CDR3 protein: CALSPGQGRIDTQYF; CDR3 DNA: TGTGCCCTATCCCCGGGACAGGGAAGGATAGATACGCAGTATTTT; clone size: NA; D gene: TRBD1; J gene: TRBJ2-3; V gene: TRBV5-4
CDR3 protein: CASRGQARPNTEAFF; CDR3 DNA: TGTGCCAGCCGGGGACAGGCCAGACCTAACACTGAAGCTTTCTTT; clone size: NA; D gene: TRBD1; J gene: TRBJ1-1; V gene: TRBV27
CDR3 protein: CASKAGGEEKLFF; CDR3 DNA: TGTGCCAGTAAAGCAGGGGGCGAAGAAAAACTGTTTTTT; clone size: NA; D gene: TRBD1; J gene: TRBJ1-4; V gene: TRBV19
CDR3 protein: CASREDSDSGNTIYF; CDR3 DNA: TGTGCCAGCAGGGAGGACAGCGACTCTGGAAACACCATATATTTT; clone size: NA; D gene: NA; J gene: TRBJ1-3; V gene: TRBV9
CDR3 protein: CASSYWQGVHQETQYF; CDR3 DNA: TGTGCCAGCAGTTACTGGCAGGGGGTGCACCAAGAGACCCAGTACTTC; clone size: NA; D gene: TRBD1; J gene: TRBJ2-5; V gene: TRBV6-5
CDR3 protein: CASSESGGWNQPQHF; CDR3 DNA: TGTGCCAGCAGTGAATCGGGGGGATGGAATCAGCCCCAGCATTTT; clone size: NA; D gene: NA; J gene: TRBJ1-5; V gene: TRBV2
CDR3 protein: CASSPRGKATEAFF; CDR3 DNA: TGCGCCAGCAGCCCGCGAGGGAAGGCCACTGAAGCTTTCTTT; clone size: NA; D gene: NA; J gene: TRBJ1-1; V gene: TRBV5-1
CDR3 protein: CAWRLGAITEAFF; CDR3 DNA: TGTGCCTGGAGGTTGGGGGCTATCACTGAAGCTTTCTTT; clone size: few; D gene: NA; J gene: TRBJ1-1; V gene: TRBV30
CDR3 protein: CASSLITGASKNIQYF; CDR3 DNA: TGTGCCAGCAGCCTAATAACAGGGGCCAGCAAAAACATTCAGTACTTC; clone size: NA; D gene: TRBD1; J gene: TRBJ2-4; V gene: TRBV13
CDR3 protein: CAGVGGTEAFF; CDR3 DNA: TGTGCCGGCGTAGGGGGCACTGAAGCTTTCTTT; clone size: NA; D gene: NA; J gene: TRBJ1-1; V gene: TRBV30
CDR3 protein: CASRAGDVGEQFF; CDR3 DNA: TGTGCCAGCCGGGCCGGGGATGTTGGTGAGCAGTTCTTC; clone size: NA; D gene: NA; J gene: TRBJ2-1; V gene: TRBV6-5
CDR3 protein: CAWLANTEAFF; CDR3 DNA: TGTGCCTGGTTGGCGAACACTGAAGCTTTCTTT; clone size: NA; D gene: NA; J gene: TRBJ1-1; V gene: TRBV30
CDR3 protein: CASSLSLAGDTGELFF; CDR3 DNA: TGTGCCAGCAGCTTGTCACTAGCGGGGGACACCGGGGAGCTGTTTTTT; clone size: NA; D gene: TRBD2; J gene: TRBJ2-2; V gene: TRBV9
CDR3 protein: CASSQVYGEKLFF; CDR3 DNA: TGTGCCAGCAGCCAAGTTTACGGTGAAAAACTGTTTTTT; clone size: NA; D gene: NA; J gene: TRBJ1-4; V gene: TRBV14
CDR3 protein: CASSGGRGSYEQYF; CDR3 DNA: TGTGCCAGCTCCGGGGGGCGAGGATCCTACGAGCAGTACTTC; clone size: NA; D gene: NA; J gene: TRBJ2-7; V gene: TRBV18
CDR3 protein: CASSLAGVADTQYF; CDR3 DNA: TGCGCCAGCAGCTTGGCAGGGGTGGCAGATACGCAGTATTTT; clone size: NA; D gene: NA; J gene: TRBJ2-3; V gene: TRBV5-1
CDR3 protein: CASSHTPTSGAVNNEQFF; CDR3 DNA: TGTGCCAGCAGCCATACACCGACTAGCGGGGCGGTAAACAATGAGCAGTTCTTC; clone size: NA; D gene: TRBD2; J gene: TRBJ2-1; V gene: TRBV6-7